This TCR beta chain is from a study of Graves' ophthalmopathy and Graves' hyperthyroidism. Study-wide points: The model flagged ophthalmopathy progression at roughly 64% sensitivity and 72% to 75% specificity.

The term stable hyperthyroidism indicated an absence of ophthalmopathy within 18 months of follow-up. Aged 18 to 65, hyperthyroidism patients had been newly diagnosed, with under 2 months' duration. Orbital computed tomography, thyroid ultrasound, TRAb, serum thyroxine and clinical symptoms formed the basis of diagnosis. This clonotype was seen many times. What it binds is not known. Beta-chain TCR CDR3 regions were amplified from RNA transcripts. Scientists carried out first-round RT-PCR using HTBI primers and then a second-round multiplex PCR. TCRdb analysed the multiplex PCR reads with MiXCR anew, one entry per CDR3 protein. The sample includes 400,000 or so distinct CDR3 sequences, about a sixth of them seen just once. The TCR comes from an adult woman with stable Graves' hyperthyroidism. Sequencing was performed on peripheral blood.

CDR3 bases: TGTGCCAGCAGTGAAGCGCCGACAGGCAGCAATCAGCCCCAGCATTTT. It encodes CASSEAPTGSNQPQHF. This chain joins TRBV2 and TRBJ1-5; TRBD1 is a possible D gene (6 bases). Trimming left V 0 bases short and J 1 base short, with 10 bases between. The CDR3 is 16 residues long. CDR1 SNHLY and CDR2 FYNNEI come from the germline V gene. Based on the CDR3 plus reference TRBV2 and TRBJ1-5, the full variable domain is EPEVTQTPSHQVTQMGQEVILRCVPISNHLYFYWYRQILGQKVEFLVSFYNNEISEKSEIFDDQFSVERPDGSNFTLKIRSTKLEDSAMYFCASSEAPTGSNQPQHFGDGTRLSIL.